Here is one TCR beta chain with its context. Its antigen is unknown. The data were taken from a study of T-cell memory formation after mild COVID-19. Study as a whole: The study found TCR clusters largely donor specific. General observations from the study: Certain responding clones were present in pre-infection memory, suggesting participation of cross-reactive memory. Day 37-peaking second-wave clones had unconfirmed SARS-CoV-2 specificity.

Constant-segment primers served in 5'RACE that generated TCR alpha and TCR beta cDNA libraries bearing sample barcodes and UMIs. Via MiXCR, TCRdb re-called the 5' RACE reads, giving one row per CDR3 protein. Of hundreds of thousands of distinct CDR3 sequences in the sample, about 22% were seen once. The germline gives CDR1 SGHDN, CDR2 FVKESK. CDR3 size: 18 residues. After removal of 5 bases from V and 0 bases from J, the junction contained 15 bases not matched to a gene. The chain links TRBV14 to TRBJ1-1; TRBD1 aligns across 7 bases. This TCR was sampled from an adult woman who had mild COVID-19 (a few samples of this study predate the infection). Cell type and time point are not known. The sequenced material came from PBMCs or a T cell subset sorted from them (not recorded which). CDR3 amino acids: CASSSQFLNTGVNTEAFF. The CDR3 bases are TGTGCCAGCAGCTCCCAGTTCCTCAATACAGGGGTGAACACTGAAGCTTTCTTT.